A selection of T cell receptor beta chains follows, all from one sample in a study of T cells in Graves' hyperthyroidism and ophthalmopathy. TCRdb ran MiXCR on the multiplex PCR reads and lists one entry per CDR3 protein. The sample consists of around 480,000 distinct CDR3 sequences, approximately 14% of them appearing once. The material sequenced was blood. These receptors were taken from a woman aged 18-29 years with Graves' hyperthyroidism. Both conserved end residues are part of each CDR3. A D gene is named only where the DNA matches it firmly. Not all rows give a size; the values are once, few, many and, for expanded clones, a class.

d_call,v_call,clone_size,j_call,cdr3_nt,cdr3_aa
.,TRBV6-1,many,TRBJ1-3,TGTGCCAGCAGTGAAGGGGGTGGAAACACCATATATTTT,CASSEGGGNTIYF
.,TRBV2,.,TRBJ2-2,TGTGCCAGCAGCCCCGGTGGCAGGGCCCACCTGAACACCGGGGAGCTGTTTTTT,CASSPGGRAHLNTGELFF
.,TRBV12-3/TRBV12-4,few,TRBJ1-2,TGTGCCAGCAGACAACGCTCCCGGGACACCCATGGCTACACCTTC,CASRQRSRDTHGYTF
TRBD2,TRBV7-9,many,TRBJ2-5,TGTGCCAGCAGCAGGGCGGGAGGGGCTGGGCAAGAGACCCAGTACTTC,CASSRAGGAGQETQYF
.,TRBV2,many,TRBJ2-5,TGTGCCAGCAGTGGAGCAGGGGCTTACCAAGAGACCCAGTACTTC,CASSGAGAYQETQYF
.,TRBV15,many,TRBJ1-2,TGTGCCACCAGCAGAGATAGGGAGAGCTCCGTCTATGGCTACACCTTC,CATSRDRESSVYGYTF
.,TRBV5-8,.,TRBJ1-2,TGTGCCAGCAGCCGGCAGGCCCCGAGAGGCTACACCTTC,CASSRQAPRGYTF
.,TRBV24-1,many,TRBJ2-3,TGTGCCACCAGTGACCCCGGGAGCACAGATACGCAGTATTTT,CATSDPGSTDTQYF
TRBD2,TRBV7-8,many,TRBJ2-1,TGTGCCAGCAGCTTTACCGGGACTAGCGCGCCTTATACCTACAATGAGCAGTTCTTC,CASSFTGTSAPYTYNEQFF
.,TRBV20-1,.,TRBJ1-2,TGCAGTGCGAGATTTCCCGGGGAAGACTATGGCTACAGCTTC,CSARFPGEDYGYSF
.,TRBV6-1,many,TRBJ2-2,TGTGCCAGCAGTTATAAGGGACAGAACACCGGGGAGCTGTTTTTT,CASSYKGQNTGELFF
TRBD1,TRBV5-1,.,TRBJ1-3,TGCGCCAGCAGCGCCGGGACAGTCTCTGGAAACACCATATATTTT,CASSAGTVSGNTIYF
.,TRBV7-2,few,TRBJ2-5,TGTGCCAGCAGCTCGAAGATACAAGAGACCCAGTACTTC,CASSSKIQETQYF
TRBD2,TRBV10-1,.,TRBJ2-1,TGCGCCAGCAGTGATTGGGGAGGGCCTGGTGAGCAGTTCTTC,CASSDWGGPGEQFF
.,TRBV28,.,TRBJ2-7,TGTGCCAGCAGAGTTATTGGGTACGAGCAGTACTTC,CASRVIGYEQYF
TRBD1,TRBV29-1,once,TRBJ1-1,TGCAGCGTGTACGTAGACAGGGGGAACACTGAAGCTTTCTTT,CSVYVDRGNTEAFF
TRBD1,TRBV5-6,many,TRBJ1-1,TGTGCCAGCAGCTTGGTGGGACAGGGTGACACTGAAGCTTTCTTT,CASSLVGQGDTEAFF
.,TRBV3-1,many,TRBJ2-5,TGTGCCAGCAGCCAGTGGGGACTCGTCCAAGAGACCCAGTACTTC,CASSQWGLVQETQYF
TRBD1,TRBV6-5,many,TRBJ1-5,TGTGCCAGCAGTTACGCAGGGGGGCAGCCCCAGCATTTT,CASSYAGGQPQHF
TRBD2,TRBV9,many,TRBJ2-1,TGTGCCAGCAGCCCGAGGGGTGGGGGAGGGCTGTACAATGAGCAGTTCTTC,CASSPRGGGGLYNEQFF
.,TRBV12-3/TRBV12-4,many,TRBJ2-1,TGTGCCAGCAGTTTACCGGACTACTGGGGGAACAATGAGCAGTTCTTC,CASSLPDYWGNNEQFF
TRBD2,TRBV20-1,.,TRBJ2-5,TGCAGTGCTAGGGACGGCTGGGGGGGGGAGACCCAGTACTTC,CSARDGWGGETQYF
TRBD2,TRBV12-5,many,TRBJ2-3,TGTGCCGTCCTTCTAGCGGGGCAGGGAGATACGCAGTATTTT,CAVLLAGQGDTQYF
.,TRBV12-3/TRBV12-4,many,TRBJ1-6,TGTGCCAGCAGCTCGACAGGCTTCAATTCACCCCTCCACTTT,CASSSTGFNSPLHF
.,TRBV5-1,many,TRBJ2-2,TGCGCCAGCAGCTTGGCCAGGGCTGAGCTAGCGTCCGGGGAGCTGTTTTTT,CASSLARAELASGELFF
.,TRBV6-5,many,TRBJ1-1,TGTGCCAGCAGTTACTCGCCCAGGGCCGTCGCTTTCTTT,CASSYSPRAVAFF
.,TRBV30,many,TRBJ1-2,TGTGCCTGGAGTCTGGGATATGGCTACACCTTC,CAWSLGYGYTF
.,TRBV6-5,many,TRBJ2-1,TGTGCCAGCAGTTACGGGCGGGACCCCTACAATGAGCAGTTCTTC,CASSYGRDPYNEQFF
TRBD2,TRBV3-1,few,TRBJ2-1,TGTGCCAGCAGCCAAAGTCATAACGGGAGGGTATATGGGCAGTTCTTC,CASSQSHNGRVYGQFF
.,TRBV30,.,TRBJ2-7,TGTGCCTTAGGACTGCGCTACGAGCAGTACTTC,CALGLRYEQYF
.,TRBV6-5,many,TRBJ1-2,TGTGCCAGCAGTTACTCGGGGGGTTATGGCTACACCTTC,CASSYSGGYGYTF
.,TRBV5-1,few,TRBJ1-4,TGCGCCAGCAGCCATCCGGGGGGAGAAAAACTGTTTTTT,CASSHPGGEKLFF
.,TRBV2,.,TRBJ2-5,TGTGCCAGTAGTCCCCGGGGAGTAGCGGAGGGGGAGACCCAGTACTTC,CASSPRGVAEGETQYF
TRBD2,TRBV12-3/TRBV12-4,many,TRBJ2-3,TGTGCCAGCAGTTTACTAGCGGCTAGCACAGATACGCAGTATTTT,CASSLLAASTDTQYF
.,TRBV7-9,.,TRBJ2-1,TGTGCCAGCAGCCCACCGGGGGACCGCTCCTACAATGAGCAGTTCTTC,CASSPPGDRSYNEQFF
.,TRBV7-2,many,TRBJ2-5,TGTGCCAGCAGCAGAGGTAACAGGGCCTCAGGGGAGACCCAGTACTTC,CASSRGNRASGETQYF
TRBD1,TRBV19,many,TRBJ1-2,TGTGCCAGTACTTACGGACAGGGATTGCTTGATGGCTACACCTTC,CASTYGQGLLDGYTF
.,TRBV30,many,TRBJ1-5,TGTGCCTGGAGTGTGGGGGCTGGCGGTCAGCCCCAGCATTTT,CAWSVGAGGQPQHF
.,TRBV15,many,TRBJ1-1,TGTGCCACCAGCAGTGGTAGGCAGGGATGGACTGAAGCTTTCTTT,CATSSGRQGWTEAFF
.,TRBV27,many,TRBJ2-3,TGTGCCAGCAGTCCTACGGACAGTAGCACAGATACGCAGTATTTT,CASSPTDSSTDTQYF
TRBD1,TRBV4-1,.,TRBJ2-1,TGCGCCAGCAGACGGGACAGGTCGACCTACAATGAGCAGTTCTTC,CASRRDRSTYNEQFF
TRBD2,TRBV27,.,TRBJ2-6,TGTGCCAGCAGTGTTAGCGGGAGGTTGTCTGGGGCCAACGTCCTGACTTTC,CASSVSGRLSGANVLTF
TRBD2,TRBV6-1,many,TRBJ2-7,TGTGCCAGCTCCTACGCCTCTAGCGGTTCCCCCTCACCGTACGAGCAGTACTTC,CASSYASSGSPSPYEQYF
.,TRBV30,many,TRBJ2-5,TGTGCCTGGAGTGTAAAAAGGGCAGAGACCCAGTACTTC,CAWSVKRAETQYF
.,TRBV6-2/TRBV6-3,many,TRBJ2-3,TGTGCCAGCAGTTACTCGACACCCTACTACACAGATACGCAGTATTTT,CASSYSTPYYTDTQYF
.,TRBV29-1,.,TRBJ1-1,TGCAGCGTTGAAGGGTCGTCGAACACTGAAGCTTTCTTT,CSVEGSSNTEAFF
TRBD1,TRBV6-1,many,TRBJ1-2,TGTGCCAGCTGCTGGGGACAGGGAGTCAACTATGGCTACACCTTC,CASCWGQGVNYGYTF
.,TRBV5-1,few,TRBJ2-1,TGCGCCAGCAGCTTGGGCCTACCGACGTACAATGAGCAGTTCTTC,CASSLGLPTYNEQFF
.,TRBV19,.,TRBJ1-1,TGTGCCAGTAGTACGAGATACCGGGACACCCCTGAAGCTTTCTTT,CASSTRYRDTPEAFF
.,TRBV20-1,many,TRBJ2-3,TGCAGTGCTAGAGATATGGGGAAAAGCACAGATACGCAGTATTTT,CSARDMGKSTDTQYF
.,TRBV29-1,many,TRBJ2-7,TGCAGCGTCGGAGGACGAAGAGTGTACGAGCAGTACTTC,CSVGGRRVYEQYF
TRBD2,TRBV2,many,TRBJ2-3,TGTGCCAGCAGGAGAGGCCAGCGGGACACAGATACGCAGTATTTT,CASRRGQRDTDTQYF
.,TRBV12-3/TRBV12-4,many,TRBJ2-1,TGTGCCAGCAGTTTCTTGTACAATGAGCAGTTCTTC,CASSFLYNEQFF
.,TRBV6-1,many,TRBJ2-5,TGTGCCAGCTGGGGGTACCAAGAGACCCAGTACTTC,CASWGYQETQYF
TRBD2,TRBV7-3,many,TRBJ2-1,TGTGCCAGCAGCCAACGGGGGGGCGGTTATTACAATGAGCAGTTCTTC,CASSQRGGGYYNEQFF
.,TRBV7-3,.,TRBJ1-6,TGTGCCAGCAGCCTAGCAGGGTTTGGTGATTCACCCCTCCACTTT,CASSLAGFGDSPLHF
.,TRBV19,many,TRBJ1-5,TGTGCCAGTAGAGGGGTAAATAGCAATCAGCCCCAGCATTTT,CASRGVNSNQPQHF
TRBD2,TRBV14,.,TRBJ2-7,TGTGCCAGCAGCCGTGGACTAGCGGGTGGTTCCTACGAGCAGTACTTC,CASSRGLAGGSYEQYF
.,TRBV28,many,TRBJ2-7,TGTGCCAGCAGGGATCTTACAGGGGGGGTTTACGAGCAGTACTTC,CASRDLTGGVYEQYF